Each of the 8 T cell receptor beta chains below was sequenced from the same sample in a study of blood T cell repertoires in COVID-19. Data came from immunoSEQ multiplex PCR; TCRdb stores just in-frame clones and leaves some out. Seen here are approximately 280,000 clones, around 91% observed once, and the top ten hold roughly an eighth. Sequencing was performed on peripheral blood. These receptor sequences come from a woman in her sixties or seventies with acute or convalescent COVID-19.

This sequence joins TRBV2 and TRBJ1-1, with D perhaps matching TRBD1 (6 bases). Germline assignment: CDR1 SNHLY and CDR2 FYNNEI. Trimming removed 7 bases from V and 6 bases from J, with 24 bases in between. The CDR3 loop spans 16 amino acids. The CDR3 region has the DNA TGTGCCAGCACCCGGTCACAGGGTCATGTAGTCGCTGAAGCTTTCTTT. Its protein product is CASTRSQGHVVAEAFF.

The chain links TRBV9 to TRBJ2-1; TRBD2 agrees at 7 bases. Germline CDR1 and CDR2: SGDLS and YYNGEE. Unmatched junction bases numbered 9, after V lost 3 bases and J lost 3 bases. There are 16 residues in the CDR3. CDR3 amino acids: CASSGPSAGRYNEQFF. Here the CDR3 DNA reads TGTGCCAGCAGCGGACCCTCAGCGGGGCGCTACAATGAGCAGTTCTTC.

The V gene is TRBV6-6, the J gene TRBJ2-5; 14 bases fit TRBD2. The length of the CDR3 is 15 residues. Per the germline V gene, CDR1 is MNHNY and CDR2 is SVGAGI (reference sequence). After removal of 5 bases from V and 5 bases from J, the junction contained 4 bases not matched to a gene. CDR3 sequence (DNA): TGTGCCAGCAGTCGACTAGCGGGGGGGCGCGAGACCCAGTACTTC. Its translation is CASSRLAGGRETQYF.

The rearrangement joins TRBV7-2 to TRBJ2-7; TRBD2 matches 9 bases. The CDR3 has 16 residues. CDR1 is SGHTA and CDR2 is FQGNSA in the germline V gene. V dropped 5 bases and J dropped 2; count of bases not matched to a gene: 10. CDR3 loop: CASSTFPSGVTYEQYF. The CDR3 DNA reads TGTGCCAGCAGCACATTCCCTAGCGGGGTGACCTACGAGCAGTACTTC. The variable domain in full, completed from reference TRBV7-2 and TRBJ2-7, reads GAGVSQSPSNKVTEKGKDVELRCDPISGHTALYWYRQSLGQGLEFLIYFQGNSAPDKSGLPSDRFSAERTGGSVSTLTIQRTQQEDSAVYLCASSTFPSGVTYEQYFGPGTRLTVT.

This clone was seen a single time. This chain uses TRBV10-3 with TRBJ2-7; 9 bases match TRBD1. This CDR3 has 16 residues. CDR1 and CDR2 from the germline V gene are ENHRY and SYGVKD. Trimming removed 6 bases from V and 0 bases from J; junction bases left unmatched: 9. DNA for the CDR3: TGTGCCATCAGCGAAGTCCGGGACAGGGTCTCCTACGAGCAGTACTTC. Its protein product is CAISEVRDRVSYEQYF.

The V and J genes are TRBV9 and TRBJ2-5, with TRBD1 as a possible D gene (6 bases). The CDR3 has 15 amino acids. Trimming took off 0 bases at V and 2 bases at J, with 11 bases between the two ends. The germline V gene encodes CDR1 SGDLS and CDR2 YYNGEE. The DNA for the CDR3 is TGTGCCAGCAGCGTAGCTCTGGACAGACAAGAGACCCAGTACTTC. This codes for CASSVALDRQETQYF. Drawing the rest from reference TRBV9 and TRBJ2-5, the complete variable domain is DSGVTQTPKHLITATGQRVTLRCSPRSGDLSVYWYQQSLDQGLQFLIQYYNGEERAKGNILERFSAQQFPDLHSELNLSSLELGDSALYFCASSVALDRQETQYFGPGTRLLVL.

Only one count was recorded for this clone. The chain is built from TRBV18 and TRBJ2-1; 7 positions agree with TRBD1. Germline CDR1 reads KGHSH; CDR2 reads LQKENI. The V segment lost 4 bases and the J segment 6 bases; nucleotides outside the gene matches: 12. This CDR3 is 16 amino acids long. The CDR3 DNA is TGTGCCAGCTCACTCCGACAGGGCCGACGGGGCAATGAGCAGTTCTTC. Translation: CASSLRQGRRGNEQFF.

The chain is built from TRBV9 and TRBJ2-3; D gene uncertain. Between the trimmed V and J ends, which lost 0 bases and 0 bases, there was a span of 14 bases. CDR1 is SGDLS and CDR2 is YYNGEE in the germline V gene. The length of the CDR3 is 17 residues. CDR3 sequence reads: CASSVAGQSASTDTQYF. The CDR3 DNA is TGTGCCAGCAGCGTAGCTGGGCAGAGTGCTAGCACAGATACGCAGTATTTT.